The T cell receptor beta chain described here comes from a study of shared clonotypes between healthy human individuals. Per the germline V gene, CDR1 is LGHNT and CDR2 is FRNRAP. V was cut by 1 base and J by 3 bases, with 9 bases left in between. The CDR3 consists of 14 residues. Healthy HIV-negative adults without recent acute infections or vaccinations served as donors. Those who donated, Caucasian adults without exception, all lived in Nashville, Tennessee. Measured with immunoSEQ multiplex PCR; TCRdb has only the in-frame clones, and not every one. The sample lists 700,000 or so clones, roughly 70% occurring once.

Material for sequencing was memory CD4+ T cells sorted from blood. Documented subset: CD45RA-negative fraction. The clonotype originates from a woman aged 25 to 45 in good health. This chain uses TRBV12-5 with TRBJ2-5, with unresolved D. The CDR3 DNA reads TGTGCTAGTGGTTTGGGTTCCATAGAAGAGACCCAGTACTTC. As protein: CASGLGSIEETQYF.